Shown below are 24 T cell receptor beta chains from a single sample sequenced in a study of CD4+ T cells in melanoma (dated by TCRdb to the early 2020s). Libraries came from the immunoSEQ multiplex PCR assay. TCRdb retrieved this table from immuneACCESS and kept in-frame rearrangements only. Not all clones are present; in checked studies, unresolved V genes account for under half, and no reason is known for the remainder. In this sample the table shows over 100,000 clones, around 93% of which occur a single time. Together, the top ten hold approximately 3.5% of the sample. What was sequenced was peripheral blood. The origin of the receptors is a human donor with melanoma.

The chain joins TRBV20-1 to TRBJ2-7; D gene ambiguous. This CDR3 comprises 11 residues. Between the trimmed V and J ends, which lost 3 bases and 3 bases, there was a span of 6 bases. CDR1 and CDR2 (germline): DFQATT, SNEGSKA (reference sequence). CDR3 loop: CSASNGYEQYF. Written as DNA, the CDR3 is TGCAGTGCTAGTAACGGCTACGAGCAGTACTTC.

This sequence joins TRBV10-3 and TRBJ1-1; 8 nucleotides match TRBD1. This CDR3 contains 14 residues. J was trimmed by 3 bases and V by 8 bases; bases with no gene match: 8. The V gene's germline CDR1 is ENHRY and CDR2 SYGVKD. The CDR3 DNA is TGTGCCATCGCCTCGACAGGGGTTGACACTGAAGCTTTCTTT. Protein: CAIASTGVDTEAFF.

This chain uses TRBV5-4 with TRBJ2-7; D possibly corresponds to TRBD1 (6 bases). The germline CDR1 and CDR2 sequences are SGHNT and YYREEE (reference sequence). This CDR3 spans 15 amino acids. The ends were cut back, 8 bases at V and 0 bases at J, with 18 bases in the middle. CDR3 bases: TGTGCCAGAATGCCGGGCCAGGGGAACTCCTACGAGCAGTACTTC. It encodes CARMPGQGNSYEQYF.

The chain uses TRBV5-6 and TRBJ2-5; 8 bases match TRBD1. Looked up from germline, CDR1 is SGHDT and CDR2 is YYEEEE. The CDR3 extends over 18 amino acids. Trimming cost V 1 base and J 4 bases; bases outside gene matches: 15. DNA for the CDR3: TGTGCCAGCAGCTTGCCGTTCGATAGGCAGGGGGCGTTAGAGACCCAGTACTTC. It is translated as CASSLPFDRQGALETQYF.

The chain links TRBV19 to TRBJ2-7; 8 bases agree with TRBD2. CDR1 and CDR2 from the germline V gene are LNHDA and SQIVND (reference sequence). The CDR3 contains 14 residues. With V trimmed by 7 bases and J by 3 bases, 8 bases remained unmatched. Here the CDR3 reads CASNPGLEIYEQYF. DNA of the CDR3: TGTGCCAGTAACCCGGGACTAGAGATCTACGAGCAGTACTTC.

This rearrangement joins TRBV2 to TRBJ2-2; no firm D call. The CDR3 spans 13 residues. Trimming shortened V by 1 base and J by 3 bases, and 3 bases separated the two germline ends. CDR1 and CDR2 from the germline V gene are SNHLY and FYNNEI. CDR3 loop: CASSEGYTGELFF. The CDR3 coding sequence is TGTGCCAGCAGTGAAGGTTACACCGGGGAGCTGTTTTTT.

The rearrangement uses TRBV28 and TRBJ2-1, with TRBD1 matching over 9 bases. The junction had 4 bases not matched to a gene; V was cut back by 4 bases and J by 0 bases. The germline gives CDR1 MDHEN, CDR2 SYDVKM. The CDR3 spans 16 residues. CDR3 sequence reads: CASSSPTGGSYNEQFF. The CDR3 bases are TGTGCCAGCAGTTCCCCGACAGGGGGCTCCTACAATGAGCAGTTCTTC.

The rearrangement joins TRBV2 to TRBJ1-1, with D uncertain. The germline CDR1 and CDR2 sequences are SNHLY and FYNNEI. CDR3 size: 14 residues. The ends were cut back, 4 bases at V and 1 base at J, with 10 bases in the middle. Here the CDR3 reads CASSGYSRNTEAFF. The CDR3 bases are TGTGCCAGCAGTGGTTATTCCAGGAACACTGAAGCTTTCTTT.

This clone was observed a handful of times. This rearrangement joins TRBV6-5 to TRBJ2-1; D uncertain. Germline V gene data show CDR1 as MNHEY and CDR2 as SVGAGI. V shed 6 bases and J shed 1 base, with 7 bases lying between them. This CDR3 region has 13 residues. CDR3: CASSRKSYNEQFF. Here the CDR3 DNA reads TGTGCCAGCAGCCGTAAATCCTACAATGAGCAGTTCTTC.

This clone was recorded once. This chain connects TRBV30 to TRBJ2-5; maybe TRBD2 (7 bases). V lost 1 base, J lost 5 bases, and 17 bases lay in between. This CDR3 is built from 15 residues. Germline lookup yields CDR1 GTSNPN and CDR2 SVGIG (reference sequence). The CDR3 region has the DNA TGTGCCTGGAGTGCCATTTGGGGGGGCGGTGAGACCCAGTACTTC. Translating it yields CAWSAIWGGGETQYF.

The V and J genes are TRBV27 and TRBJ1-2; the match to TRBD1 covers 11 bases. The CDR3 is made up of 15 amino acids. From germline, CDR1 is MNHEY and CDR2 SMNVEV (reference sequence). Trimming removed 10 bases from V and 4 bases from J; junction bases left unmatched: 11. Here the CDR3 DNA reads TGTGCCACCCGGACAGGGGGCGGGATCCCCTATGGCTACACCTTC. The encoded protein is CATRTGGGIPYGYTF.

The chain recombines TRBV2 with TRBJ2-3; 9 positions match TRBD2. V trimming: 4 bases; J trimming: 2 bases; junction bases outside the gene matches: 10. The CDR3 length is 17 residues. In germline, CDR1 is SNHLY, CDR2 FYNNEI. CDR3 nucleotide sequence: TGTGCCAGCAGTGGACTCCACCTAGCGGGACCCACAGATACGCAGTATTTT. This sequence encodes CASSGLHLAGPTDTQYF.

This chain joins TRBV29-1 and TRBJ1-2; D unresolved. The CDR3 is 12 amino acids. In germline, CDR1 is SQVTM, CDR2 ANQGSEA. V was clipped by 5 bases and J by 4 bases, with 11 bases between them. CDR3 nucleotide sequence: TGCAGCGTTTATGGCCTCCCCTATGGCTACACCTTC. Protein: CSVYGLPYGYTF.

The J gene is TRBJ2-5, the V gene TRBV5-1, with D perhaps TRBD1 or TRBD2 (5 bases each). The CDR3 is 15 amino acids. Trimming shortened V by 2 bases and J by 3 bases, and 14 bases separated the two germline ends. Germline-derived CDR1 and CDR2 are SGHRS and YFSETQ. This CDR3 is CASSFTGTAEETQYF. The CDR3 DNA reads as TGCGCCAGCAGCTTTACCGGGACCGCGGAAGAGACCCAGTACTTC.

The genes are TRBV9 and TRBJ1-1, with D perhaps matching TRBD1 (5 bases). CDR1 and CDR2 from the germline V gene are SGDLS and YYNGEE. There are 15 residues in the CDR3. The ends were cut back, 3 bases at V and 4 bases at J, with 16 bases in the middle. CDR3: CASSAQGGSGTEAFF. Here the CDR3 DNA reads TGTGCCAGCAGCGCTCAGGGAGGTTCCGGCACTGAAGCTTTCTTT.

V usage is TRBV20-1 and J usage is TRBJ2-5, with D hard to call. The CDR3 runs 11 residues. V shed 6 bases and J shed 9 bases, with 14 bases lying between them. In germline, CDR1 is DFQATT, CDR2 SNEGSKA (reference sequence). CDR3: CSASSPKAQYF. CDR3 coding DNA: TGCAGTGCGTCGTCCCCCAAGGCCCAGTACTTC.

The rearrangement links TRBV6-5 to TRBJ1-2, with D tentatively TRBD1 (5 bases). V lost 5 bases and J 4 bases, leaving 14 bases between the germline ends. The CDR3 runs 14 residues. Germline CDR1 reads MNHEY; CDR2 reads SVGAGI. CDR3 loop: CASSHPTDIYGYTF. The CDR3 DNA sequence: TGTGCCAGCAGTCACCCGACAGATATCTATGGCTACACCTTC.

V gene TRBV5-1 combines with J gene TRBJ2-5, with D tentatively TRBD2 (6 bases). V shed 4 bases and J shed 1 base, with 11 bases lying between them. This CDR3 contains 14 residues. Germline assignment: CDR1 SGHRS and CDR2 YFSETQ. This CDR3 reads CASSAGTSQETQYF. DNA for the CDR3: TGCGCCAGCAGCGCGGGGACCTCCCAAGAGACCCAGTACTTC.

The chain is built from TRBV10-1 and TRBJ1-1, with 8 nucleotides matching TRBD1. Germline CDR1 is WNHNN and CDR2 is SYGVQD (reference sequence). The CDR3 extends over 14 amino acids. V lost 2 bases to trimming and J lost 6 bases; unmatched junction nucleotides: 5. The CDR3 DNA is TGCGCCAGCAGTGAGCCAGGGGGCTCGGCTGAAGCTTTCTTT. Residues: CASSEPGGSAEAFF.

This chain uses TRBV5-1 with TRBJ1-2, with a tentative D call TRBD1 (5 bases). In germline, CDR1 is SGHRS, CDR2 YFSETQ. The CDR3 consists of 14 residues. V lost 3 bases and J 8 bases, leaving 17 bases between the germline ends. CDR3 nucleotides: TGCGCCAGCAGCTCCGGGACCGTCACGGTGGGCTACACCTTC. Translation: CASSSGTVTVGYTF.

This chain connects TRBV4-2 to TRBJ2-6, with D hard to call. V lost 1 base and J lost 1, with 8 bases in between. CDR3 length equals 16 residues. From germline, CDR1 is LGHNA and CDR2 YNFKEQ. The CDR3 coding sequence is TGTGCCAGCAGCCAAGGCCCCCGGTCTGGGGCCAACGTCCTGACTTTC. Translating it yields CASSQGPRSGANVLTF.

The rearrangement joins TRBV7-2 to TRBJ2-2; tentative D call: TRBD2 (5 bases). V gave up 7 bases and J gave up 4 bases, with 7 bases separating them. The CDR3 is made up of 12 amino acids. Germline loops: CDR1 SGHTA, CDR2 FQGNSA. This chain's CDR3 is CASTGSTGELFF. CDR3 nucleotide sequence: TGTGCCAGCACGGGGAGCACCGGGGAGCTGTTTTTT. The complete variable domain, with remaining parts taken from reference TRBV7-2 and TRBJ2-2, reads GAGVSQSPSNKVTEKGKDVELRCDPISGHTALYWYRQSLGQGLEFLIYFQGNSAPDKSGLPSDRFSAERTGGSVSTLTIQRTQQEDSAVYLCASTGSTGELFFGEGSRLTVL.

V is TRBV15 and J is TRBJ2-7; D is unclear. Trimming stripped 1 base from V and 7 bases from J, with 14 bases between. The length of the CDR3 is 14 residues. The germline V gene encodes CDR1 LNHNV and CDR2 YYDKDF (reference sequence). The CDR3 here is CATSRGGRTAEQYF. CDR3 sequence (DNA): TGTGCCACCAGCAGAGGAGGACGGACCGCGGAGCAGTACTTC.

The V call is TRBV7-2, the J call TRBJ1-2; tentatively, D is TRBD1 (5 bases). In germline, CDR1 is SGHTA, CDR2 FQGNSA. V lost 5 bases and J lost 8, with 21 bases in between. This CDR3 has 15 amino acids. Here the CDR3 DNA reads TGTGCCAGCAGCCCCCCTGGAACAGGCGGAGGGGGCTACACCTTC. This gives the protein CASSPPGTGGGGYTF.